Shown below are 7 T cell receptor beta chains from a single sample sequenced in a study of cytomegalovirus exposure and HLA in healthy donors (dated by TCRdb to about 2017). The library relied on the immunoSEQ multiplex PCR assay. The multiplex PCR relied on a mix of 60 forward primers for TCR Vbeta segments and 13 reverse primers for TCR Jbeta segments. TCRdb obtained this table from immuneACCESS and retained in-frame rearrangements with V and J assigned. These tables miss some clones; where compared with another copy, unresolved V genes account for less than half of the shortfall, and the remainder is unexplained. Across this sample there are approximately 240,000 clones, with 82% seen only once. Around 5% of the sample lies in the top ten. Material for sequencing was PBMCs. The receptors come from a woman in her thirties or forties in good health and CMV-seropositive.

V is TRBV30 and J is TRBJ1-1, with TRBD1 matching over 9 bases. The CDR3 consists of 11 residues. V was pared by 4 bases and J by 11 bases, with 5 bases of the junction left unmatched. The V gene's germline CDR1 is GTSNPN and CDR2 SVGIG (reference sequence). The CDR3 here is CAWNDRGWAFF. CDR3 nucleotide sequence: TGTGCCTGGAACGACAGGGGGTGGGCTTTCTTT. Based on the CDR3 plus reference TRBV30 and TRBJ1-1, the full variable domain is SQTIHQWPATLVQPVGSPLSLECTVEGTSNPNLYWYRQAAGRGLQLLFYSVGIGQISSEVPQNLSASRPQDRQFILSSKKLLLSDSGFYLCAWNDRGWAFFGQGTRLTVV.

The V call is TRBV5-1, the J call TRBJ2-5; 9 bases fit TRBD2. After removal of 3 bases from V and 4 bases from J, the junction contained 10 bases not matched to a gene. Germline V gives CDR1 SGHRS, CDR2 YFSETQ. This CDR3 is 16 amino acids long. The CDR3 protein is CASSSLGGGAVETQYF. CDR3 DNA sequence: TGCGCCAGCAGCTCCCTTGGCGGGGGGGCAGTAGAGACCCAGTACTTC.

This chain uses TRBV6-5 with TRBJ2-2; 7 bases are a match to TRBD1. The germline gives CDR1 MNHEY, CDR2 SVGAGI. The trim removed 4 bases at V and 7 bases at J, leaving 9 bases unmatched. The CDR3 sequence is 15 residues long. Here the CDR3 reads CASSSDRVSNGELFF. For the CDR3, the DNA is TGTGCCAGCAGTTCCGACAGGGTGTCGAACGGGGAGCTGTTTTTT.

The chain uses TRBV6-5 and TRBJ1-5; possibly TRBD1 for D (5 bases). Trimming took off 5 bases at V and 0 bases at J, with 11 bases between the two ends. This CDR3 has 15 amino acids. CDR1 is MNHEY, CDR2 SVGAGI, per germline. The CDR3 spells CASSIRGSSNQPQHF. CDR3 sequence (DNA): TGTGCCAGCAGTATAAGGGGAAGTAGCAATCAGCCCCAGCATTTT.

V usage is TRBV6-5 and J usage is TRBJ1-2, with 7 bases lining up with TRBD1. Per the germline V gene, CDR1 is MNHEY and CDR2 is SVGAGI. The CDR3 has 15 residues. V was clipped by 8 bases and J by 2 bases; unmatched bases: 11. CDR3 sequence reads: CASGGDRDFNYGYTF. CDR3 DNA sequence: TGTGCCAGCGGGGGAGACAGGGACTTCAACTATGGCTACACCTTC.

The chain links TRBV5-4 to TRBJ2-5, with D possibly TRBD1 on 6 matching bases. The CDR3 spans 15 residues. V was trimmed by 1 base and J by 7 bases, leaving 17 bases between them. The germline CDR1 and CDR2 sequences are SGHNT and YYREEE (reference sequence). CDR3 sequence: CASSLKDSRLGTQYF. The DNA of the CDR3 is TGTGCCAGCAGCTTGAAGGACAGCCGCCTCGGGACCCAGTACTTC.

The chain recombines TRBV7-2 with TRBJ1-5, with D possibly being TRBD1 (6 bases). The CDR3 sequence is 15 residues long. CDR1 SGHTA and CDR2 FQGNSA come from the germline V gene. V lost 1 base, J lost 6 bases, and 13 bases lay in between. CDR3 DNA: TGTGCCAGCAGCTTAGGAGGGGGAGAGGGTCAGCCCCAGCATTTT. It translates to CASSLGGGEGQPQHF. The whole variable domain, filled in from reference TRBV7-2 and TRBJ1-5, reads GAGVSQSPSNKVTEKGKDVELRCDPISGHTALYWYRQSLGQGLEFLIYFQGNSAPDKSGLPSDRFSAERTGGSVSTLTIQRTQQEDSAVYLCASSLGGGEGQPQHFGDGTRLSIL.